This T cell receptor (beta chain) was documented in a study of blood T cell repertoires in COVID-19. Some clones are missing from TCRdb's copy, which holds only in-frame ones; the method was immunoSEQ multiplex PCR. The table has more than 300,000 clones, about 85% seen once; the top ten hold around 5.9%. The CDR3 length is 16 residues. Trimming shortened V by 1 base and J by 5 bases, and 15 bases separated the two germline ends. CDR1 and CDR2 (germline): ENHRY, SYGVKD. The TCR originated in a woman aged 25 to 39 who had recovered from COVID-19. The rearrangement joins TRBV10-3 to TRBJ1-5; the D gene is possibly TRBD1 (5 bases). The sample comprised PBMCs or T cells enriched from blood (not recorded which). CDR3 nucleotide sequence: TGTGCCATCAGTGAGTGGTCGGGAGGGGCCGATCAGCCCCAGCATTTT. Protein product: CAISEWSGGADQPQHF.